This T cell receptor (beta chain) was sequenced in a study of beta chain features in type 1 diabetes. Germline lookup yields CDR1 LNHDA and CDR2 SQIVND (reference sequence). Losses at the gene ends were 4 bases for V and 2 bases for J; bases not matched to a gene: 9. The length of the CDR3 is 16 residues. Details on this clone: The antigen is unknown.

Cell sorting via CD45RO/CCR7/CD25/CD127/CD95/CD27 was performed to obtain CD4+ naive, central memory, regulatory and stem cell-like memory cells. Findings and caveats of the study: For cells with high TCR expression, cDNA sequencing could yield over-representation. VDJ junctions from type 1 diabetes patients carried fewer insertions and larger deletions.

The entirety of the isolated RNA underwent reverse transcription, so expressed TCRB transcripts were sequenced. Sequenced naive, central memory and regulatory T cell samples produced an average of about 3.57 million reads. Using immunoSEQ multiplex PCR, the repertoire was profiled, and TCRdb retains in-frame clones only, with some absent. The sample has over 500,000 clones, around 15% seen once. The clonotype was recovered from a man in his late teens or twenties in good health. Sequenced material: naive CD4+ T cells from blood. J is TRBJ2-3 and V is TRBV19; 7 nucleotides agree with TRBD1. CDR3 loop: CASSKRDSGYTDTQYF. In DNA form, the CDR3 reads TGTGCCAGTAGTAAACGGGACAGCGGATACACAGATACGCAGTATTTT.